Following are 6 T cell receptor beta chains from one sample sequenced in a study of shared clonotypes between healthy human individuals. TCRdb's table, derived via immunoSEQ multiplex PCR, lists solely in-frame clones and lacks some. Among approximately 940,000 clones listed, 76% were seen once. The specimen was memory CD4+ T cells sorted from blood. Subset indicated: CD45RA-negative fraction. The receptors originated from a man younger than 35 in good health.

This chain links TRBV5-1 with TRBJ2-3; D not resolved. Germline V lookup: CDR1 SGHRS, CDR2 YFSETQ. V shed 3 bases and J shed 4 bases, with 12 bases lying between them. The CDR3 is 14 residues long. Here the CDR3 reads CASSSGHSADTQYF. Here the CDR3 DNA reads TGCGCCAGCAGCTCGGGCCACTCGGCAGATACGCAGTATTTT.

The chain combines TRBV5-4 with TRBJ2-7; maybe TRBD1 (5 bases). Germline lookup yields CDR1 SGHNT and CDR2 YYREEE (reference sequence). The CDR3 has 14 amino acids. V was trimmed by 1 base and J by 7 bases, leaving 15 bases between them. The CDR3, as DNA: TGTGCCAGCAGCTTGTCGGCGCAGGGCCGGGAGCAGTACTTC. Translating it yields CASSLSAQGREQYF. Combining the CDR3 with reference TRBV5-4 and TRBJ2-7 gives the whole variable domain ETGVTQSPTHLIKTRGQQVTLRCSSQSGHNTVSWYQQALGQGPQFIFQYYREEENGRGNFPPRFSGLQFPNYSSELNVNALELDDSALYLCASSLSAQGREQYFGPGTRLTVT.

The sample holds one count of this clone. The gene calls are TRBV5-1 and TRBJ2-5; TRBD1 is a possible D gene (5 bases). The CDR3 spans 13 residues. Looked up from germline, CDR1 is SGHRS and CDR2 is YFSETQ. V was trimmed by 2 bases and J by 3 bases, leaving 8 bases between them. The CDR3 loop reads CASSLGAEETQYF. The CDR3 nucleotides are TGCGCCAGCAGCTTAGGGGCAGAAGAGACCCAGTACTTC.

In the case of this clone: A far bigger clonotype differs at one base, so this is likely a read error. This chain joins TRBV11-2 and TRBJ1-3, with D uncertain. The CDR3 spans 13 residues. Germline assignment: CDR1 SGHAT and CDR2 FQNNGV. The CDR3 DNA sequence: TGTGCCAACAGCTTAAGCTCTGGAAACACCATATATTTT. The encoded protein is CANSLSSGNTIYF. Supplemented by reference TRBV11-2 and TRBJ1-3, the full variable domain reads EAGVAQSPRYKIIEKRQSVAFWCNPISGHATLYWYQQILGQGPKLLIQFQNNGVVDDSQLPKDRFSAERLKGVDSTLKIQPAKLEDSAVYLCANSLSSGNTIYFGEGSWLTVV.

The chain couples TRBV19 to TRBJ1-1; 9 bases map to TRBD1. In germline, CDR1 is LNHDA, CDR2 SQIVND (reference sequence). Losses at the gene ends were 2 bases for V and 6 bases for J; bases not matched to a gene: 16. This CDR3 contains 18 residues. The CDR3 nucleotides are TGTGCCAGTAGTATAATAGCCTCCGGACAGGGGTTCGGGGCTGAAGCTTTCTTT. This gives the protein CASSIIASGQGFGAEAFF.

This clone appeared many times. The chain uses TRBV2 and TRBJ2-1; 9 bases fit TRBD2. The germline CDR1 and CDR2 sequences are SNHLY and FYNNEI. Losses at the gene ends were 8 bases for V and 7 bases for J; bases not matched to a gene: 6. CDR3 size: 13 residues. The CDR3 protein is CASGLAWWNEQFF. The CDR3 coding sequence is TGTGCCAGCGGACTAGCGTGGTGGAATGAGCAGTTCTTC.